This TCR beta chain was documented in a study of blood T cell repertoires in COVID-19. Study details: From the United States, Italy and Spain came samples of acute and convalescent COVID-19. In each case, the material was cDNA or gDNA derived from T cells, B-cell-depleted T cells, or PBMCs.

Per the original methods: Amplification from reference gene primers served as the basis for estimated nucleated cell counts. The data were produced by immunoSEQ multiplex PCR, yet TCRdb's version contains in-frame clones alone and is incomplete. The D gene and trimming were derived from the DNA, and the V and J assignments and clone size from that table. This sample carries roughly 300,000 clones, approximately 87% of them seen once, and the ten largest clones take approximately 12%. Trimming stripped 6 bases from V and 5 bases from J, with 17 bases between. The length of the CDR3 is 15 residues. Followed over time, Seattle patients had been enrolled while infection was active.

The clonotype comes from a woman aged 25-40 years with COVID-19, enrolled during active disease. The sequencing sample was made of peripheral blood. This chain connects TRBV23-1 to TRBJ2-1; D may be TRBD1 (6 bases). TRBV23-1 is an open reading frame, and its role is uncertain. The CDR3 is CASRHRDTNHNEQFF. CDR3 coding DNA: TGCGCCAGCAGACACCGGGACACAAACCACAATGAGCAGTTCTTC.